This TCR beta chain was profiled in a study of T cell clonotyping in hematopoietic cell transplantation. Measured with immunoSEQ multiplex PCR; TCRdb has only the in-frame clones, and not every one. The sample lists roughly 13,000 clones; more than 80% were seen once. V shed 7 bases and J 6 bases; nucleotides not matched to a gene: 7. There are 15 residues in the CDR3. CDR1 is SGDLS and CDR2 is YYNGEE in the germline V gene. The sequenced sample consisted of peripheral blood mononuclear cells. The chain employs TRBV9 and TRBJ2-2; 12 nucleotides line up with TRBD1. This TCR came from a man aged 25 to 45 in good health. Some clones in this sample may be carry-over from other donors' samples. DNA of the CDR3: TGTGCCAGCTCACCGGGACAGGGGGCTCCCGGGGAGCTGTTTTTT. This translates into CASSPGQGAPGELFF. Using reference TRBV9 and TRBJ2-2 for the parts outside the CDR3, the full variable domain is DSGVTQTPKHLITATGQRVTLRCSPRSGDLSVYWYQQSLDQGLQFLIQYYNGEERAKGNILERFSAQQFPDLHSELNLSSLELGDSALYFCASSPGQGAPGELFFGEGSRLTVL.